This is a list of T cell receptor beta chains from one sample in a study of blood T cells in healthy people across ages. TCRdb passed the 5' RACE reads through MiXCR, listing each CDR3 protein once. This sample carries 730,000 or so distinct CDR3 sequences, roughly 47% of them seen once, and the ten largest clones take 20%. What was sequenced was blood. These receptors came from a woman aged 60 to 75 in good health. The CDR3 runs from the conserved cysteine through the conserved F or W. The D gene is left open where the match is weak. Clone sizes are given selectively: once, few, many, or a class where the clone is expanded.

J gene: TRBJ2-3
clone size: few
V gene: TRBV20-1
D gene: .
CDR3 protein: CSALRADTQYF
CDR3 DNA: TGCAGTGCACTCCGGGCAGATACGCAGTATTTT

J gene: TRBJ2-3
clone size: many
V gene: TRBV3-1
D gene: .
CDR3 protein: CASSQGPLADTQYF
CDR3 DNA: TGTGCCAGCAGCCAAGGGCCGCTAGCAGATACGCAGTATTTT

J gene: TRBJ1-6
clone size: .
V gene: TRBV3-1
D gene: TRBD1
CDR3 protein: CASSHRGRSPLHF
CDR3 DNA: TGTGCCAGCAGCCACAGGGGGCGTTCACCCCTCCACTTT

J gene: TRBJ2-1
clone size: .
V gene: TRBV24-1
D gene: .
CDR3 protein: CATSARGNEQFF
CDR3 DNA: TGTGCCACCAGTGCCCGGGGGAATGAGCAGTTCTTC

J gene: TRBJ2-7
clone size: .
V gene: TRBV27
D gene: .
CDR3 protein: CTSVRARKYF
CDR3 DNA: TGTACCAGCGTTCGGGCGAGGAAGTACTTC

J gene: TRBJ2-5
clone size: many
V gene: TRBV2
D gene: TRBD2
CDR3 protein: CASRRGGLQETQYF
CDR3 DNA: TGTGCCAGCAGGCGGGGGGGCCTCCAAGAGACCCAGTACTTC

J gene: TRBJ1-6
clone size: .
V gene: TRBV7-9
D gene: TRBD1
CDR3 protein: CASSGGQGDSPLHF
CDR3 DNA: TGTGCCAGCAGCGGGGGGCAGGGGGATTCACCCCTCCACTTT

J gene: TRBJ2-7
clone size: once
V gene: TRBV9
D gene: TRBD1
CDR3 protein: CASSVGQGVFYEQYF
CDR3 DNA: TGTGCCAGCAGCGTAGGGCAGGGGGTATTCTACGAGCAGTACTTC

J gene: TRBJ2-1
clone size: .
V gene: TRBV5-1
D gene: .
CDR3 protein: CASSSGSSMSEQFF
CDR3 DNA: TGCGCCAGCAGCTCCGGGAGTAGTATGAGTGAGCAGTTCTTC

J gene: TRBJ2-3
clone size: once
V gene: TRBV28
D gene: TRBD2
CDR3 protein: CASSFWARSGKHTDTQYF
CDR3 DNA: TGTGCCAGCAGTTTCTGGGCAAGAAGCGGGAAACACACAGATACGCAGTATTTT

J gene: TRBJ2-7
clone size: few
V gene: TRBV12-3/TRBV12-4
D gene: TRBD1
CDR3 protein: CASSYRGTSEQYF
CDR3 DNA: TGTGCCAGCAGTTACAGGGGAACAAGCGAGCAGTACTTC

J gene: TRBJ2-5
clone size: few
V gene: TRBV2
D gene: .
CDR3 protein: CASTVTFETQYF
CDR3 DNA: TGTGCCAGCACGGTGACATTCGAGACCCAGTACTTC

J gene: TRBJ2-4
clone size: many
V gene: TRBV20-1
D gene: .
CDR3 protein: CSARDGGDSKNIQYF
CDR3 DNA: TGCAGTGCTAGAGATGGAGGGGACTCCAAAAACATTCAGTACTTC

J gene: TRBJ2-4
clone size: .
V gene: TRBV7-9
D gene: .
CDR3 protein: CASSLASTAKNIQYF
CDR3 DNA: TGTGCCAGCAGCTTAGCTAGTACTGCCAAAAACATTCAGTACTTC

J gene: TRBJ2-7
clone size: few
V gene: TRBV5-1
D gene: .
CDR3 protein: CASSSLTSTPGEQYF
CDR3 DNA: TGCGCCAGCAGCTCTCTTACTAGCACCCCAGGGGAGCAGTACTTC

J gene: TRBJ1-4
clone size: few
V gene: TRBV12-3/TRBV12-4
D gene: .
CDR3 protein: CASSYPLGGKERGATNEKLFF
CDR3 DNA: TGTGCCAGCAGTTACCCACTAGGGGGGAAGGAGCGTGGGGCAACTAATGAAAAACTGTTTTTT

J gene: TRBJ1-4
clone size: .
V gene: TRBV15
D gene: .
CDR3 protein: CATSRDAGDEKLFF
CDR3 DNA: TGTGCCACCAGCAGGGATGCAGGGGACGAAAAACTGTTTTTT

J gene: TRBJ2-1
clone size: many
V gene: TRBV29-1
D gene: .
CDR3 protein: CSVEDIRTGSYNEQFF
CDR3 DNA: TGCAGCGTTGAAGATATCAGAACAGGCTCCTACAATGAGCAGTTCTTC

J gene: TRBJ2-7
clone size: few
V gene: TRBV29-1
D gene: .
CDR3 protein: CSVARGGSLYEQYF
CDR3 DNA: TGCAGCGTTGCCAGGGGGGGGAGCCTATACGAGCAGTACTTC

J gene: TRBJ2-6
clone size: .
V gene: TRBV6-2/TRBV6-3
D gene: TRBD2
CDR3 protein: CASSPRGGAGANVLTF
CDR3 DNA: TGTGCCAGCAGTCCCCGCGGGGGAGCTGGGGCCAACGTCCTGACTTTC

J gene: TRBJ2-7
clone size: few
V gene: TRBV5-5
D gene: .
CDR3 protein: CASTHGGYEQYF
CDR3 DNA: TGTGCCAGCACCCATGGGGGATACGAGCAGTACTTC

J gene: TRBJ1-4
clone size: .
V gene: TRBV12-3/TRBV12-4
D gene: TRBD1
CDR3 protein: CASRGDRGRNEKLFF
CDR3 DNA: TGTGCCAGCAGGGGAGACAGGGGCCGGAATGAAAAACTGTTTTTT

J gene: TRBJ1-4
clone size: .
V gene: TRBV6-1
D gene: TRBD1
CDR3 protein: CASREDRGPFEKLFF
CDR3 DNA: TGTGCCAGCAGAGAGGACAGGGGGCCGTTTGAAAAACTGTTTTTT

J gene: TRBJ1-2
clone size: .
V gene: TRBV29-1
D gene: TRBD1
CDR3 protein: CSVSSSGQANYGYTF
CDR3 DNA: TGCAGCGTTAGTTCCTCGGGACAGGCGAACTATGGCTACACCTTC

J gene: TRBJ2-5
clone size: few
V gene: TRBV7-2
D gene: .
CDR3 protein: CASSLYRAPQETQYF
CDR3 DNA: TGTGCCAGCAGCTTATATAGAGCGCCCCAAGAGACCCAGTACTTC